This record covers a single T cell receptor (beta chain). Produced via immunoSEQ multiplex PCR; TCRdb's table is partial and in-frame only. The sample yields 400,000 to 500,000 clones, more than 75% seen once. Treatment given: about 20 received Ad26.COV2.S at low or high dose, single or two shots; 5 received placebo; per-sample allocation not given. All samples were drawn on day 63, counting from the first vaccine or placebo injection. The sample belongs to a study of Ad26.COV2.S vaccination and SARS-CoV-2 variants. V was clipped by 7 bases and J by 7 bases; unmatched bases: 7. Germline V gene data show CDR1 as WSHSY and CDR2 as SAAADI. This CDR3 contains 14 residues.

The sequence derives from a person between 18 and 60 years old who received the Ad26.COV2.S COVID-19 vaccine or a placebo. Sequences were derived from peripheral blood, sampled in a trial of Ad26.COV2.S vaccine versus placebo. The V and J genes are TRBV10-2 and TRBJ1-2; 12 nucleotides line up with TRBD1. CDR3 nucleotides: TGCGCCAGCACCCCGGGACAGGGGGCGGCTGGCTACACCTTC. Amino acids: CASTPGQGAAGYTF.